This T cell receptor (beta chain) was captured by sequencing in a study of blood T cell repertoires in COVID-19. V was cut by 1 base and J by 4 bases, with 11 bases left in between. This CDR3 contains 16 residues. The germline gives CDR1 MNHEY, CDR2 SVGAGI. Cohort assignment relied on participant-reported clinical history. The method was immunoSEQ multiplex PCR; TCRdb's version includes in-frame clones alone and lacks a portion of them. This sample yields about 260,000 clones, of which 70% to 90% are seen a single time; over 3.5% belongs to the top ten. The chain links TRBV6-5 to TRBJ1-6; D is unclear. The receptor was derived from a woman aged 25 to 39 with acute COVID-19. The sequenced sample consisted of PBMCs or T cells enriched from blood (not recorded which). The CDR3 region is CASSYFVGSYNSPLHF. The CDR3 DNA reads as TGTGCCAGCAGTTACTTTGTCGGGTCATATAATTCACCCCTCCACTTT.